These 3 T cell receptor beta chains originate from one sample sequenced in a study of T cell changes during pregnancy in multiple sclerosis. Sequencing used immunoSEQ multiplex PCR; TCRdb keeps in-frame clones, though not all of them. The data hold 59,000 or so clones, with 92% observed a single time. The sample was peripheral blood, taken in the third trimester of pregnancy. Every receptor here comes from a female donor in good health, enrolled as a control in a pregnancy study.

The chain couples TRBV5-1 to TRBJ1-2, with 11 bases aligning to TRBD1. The V and J ends lost 0 bases and 4 bases, in that order; junction bases with no gene match: 2. The CDR3 extends over 15 amino acids. CDR1 and CDR2 from the germline V gene are SGHRS and YFSETQ. The CDR3 loop reads CASSLGTGGSYGYTF. CDR3 nucleotides: TGCGCCAGCAGCTTGGGGACAGGGGGCAGCTATGGCTACACCTTC.

The chain carries TRBV5-5 and TRBJ2-3; D gene unclear. V lost 4 bases and J lost 0, with 3 bases in between. CDR1 and CDR2 from the germline V gene are SGHKS and YYEKEE (reference sequence). The CDR3 runs to 12 residues. The CDR3 region is CASSPSTDTQYF. The CDR3 DNA is TGTGCCAGCAGCCCAAGCACAGATACGCAGTATTTT.

This rearrangement joins TRBV5-1 to TRBJ1-1; 7 nucleotides align to TRBD1. After removal of 3 bases from V and 6 bases from J, the junction contained 5 bases not matched to a gene. The CDR3 is 13 residues long. Germline loops: CDR1 SGHRS, CDR2 YFSETQ. For the CDR3, the DNA is TGCGCCAGCAGCTCGTCCGGGACAGCTGAAGCTTTCTTT. Translating gives CASSSSGTAEAFF.